This T cell receptor beta chain was documented in a study of blood T cell repertoires in COVID-19. Study in general: Acute and convalescent COVID-19 samples came from the United States, Italy and Spain.

With 4 bases clipped from V and 6 bases from J, the junction kept 7 bases outside the gene matches. This CDR3 is built from 14 residues. Germline V gene lookup returns CDR1 SGHRS and CDR2 YFSETQ. Repertoires were generated with immunoSEQ multiplex PCR, while TCRdb's copy carries only in-frame clones and drops some. Of approximately 470,000 clones listed, roughly 90% are singletons. Recovered Cohort 3 donors showed two negative PCRs, clearance, or symptom resolution. Sequencing input: PBMCs or T cells enriched from blood (not recorded which). The chain employs TRBV5-1 and TRBJ2-7, with 10 bases aligning to TRBD1. The sequence was obtained from a woman aged 18-29 years who had recovered from COVID-19. CDR3 bases: TGCGCCAGCAGCAGGGGGACAGGGGCCTCCGAGCAGTACTTC. Residues: CASSRGTGASEQYF.